This T cell receptor beta chain was observed in a study of blood T cell repertoires in COVID-19. Overall study context: The United States, Italy and Spain were the sources of the acute and convalescent COVID-19 samples. The analysed material was cDNA or gDNA that came from T cells, B-cell-depleted T cells, or PBMCs.

This clone was recorded once. Authors' methods: Nucleated cell number was recorded as an estimate derived from reference gene primer amplification. Only in-frame clones appear in the TCRdb table, and some are missing; sequencing was by immunoSEQ multiplex PCR. V and J calls and clone size are as listed in that table; D and trimming were resolved from the DNA. This repertoire shows 200,000 to 300,000 clones, approximately 87% found once; its top ten account for 1.5%. The sequence was collected from a woman aged 40 to 50 who had recovered from COVID-19. Input material: peripheral blood.

CDR3 region: CASSSPDRGTYEQYF. The CDR3 bases are TGTGCCAGCAGCTCCCCGGACAGGGGAACCTACGAGCAGTACTTC. V and J are TRBV7-2 and TRBJ2-7; 9 bases line up with TRBD1. After removal of 4 bases from V and 2 bases from J, the junction contained 6 bases not matched to a gene. The CDR3 extends over 15 amino acids. The germline V gene encodes CDR1 SGHTA and CDR2 FQGNSA.